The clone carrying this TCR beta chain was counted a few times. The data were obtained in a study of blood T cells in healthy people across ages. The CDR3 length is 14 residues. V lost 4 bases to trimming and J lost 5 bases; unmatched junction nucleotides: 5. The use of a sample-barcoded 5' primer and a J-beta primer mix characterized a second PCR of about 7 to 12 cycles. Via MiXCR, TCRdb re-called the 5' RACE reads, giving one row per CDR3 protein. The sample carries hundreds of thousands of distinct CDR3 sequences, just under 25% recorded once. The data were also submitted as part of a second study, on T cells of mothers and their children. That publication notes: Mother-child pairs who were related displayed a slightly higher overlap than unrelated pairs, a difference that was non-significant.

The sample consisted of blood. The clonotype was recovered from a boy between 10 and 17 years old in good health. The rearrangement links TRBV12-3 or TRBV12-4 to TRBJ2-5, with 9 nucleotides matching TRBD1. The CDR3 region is CASSWTGAYETQYF. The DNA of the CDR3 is TGTGCCAGCAGTTGGACAGGGGCTTATGAGACCCAGTACTTC.